Each of the 15 T cell receptor beta chains below was sequenced from the same sample in a study of T cell repertoires in ileal Crohn's disease. Data came from immunoSEQ multiplex PCR; TCRdb stores just in-frame clones and leaves some out. The data hold thousands of clones, with roughly 78% observed a single time. As to time point: proximal margin of the surgical specimen (macroscopically non-inflamed). Specimen: ileal tissue. These receptors were collected from an adult with Crohn's disease.

The chain has TRBV27 and TRBJ2-1; tentatively, D is TRBD1 or TRBD2 (9 bases each). Germline CDR1 is MNHEY and CDR2 is SMNVEV (reference sequence). The CDR3 sequence is 18 residues long. Between the trimmed V and J ends, which lost 7 bases and 8 bases, there was a span of 30 bases. For the CDR3, the DNA is TGTGCCAGCACTACGGACAGGGGCGGGAGGGCCAAGCCCTATGAGCAGTTCTTC. This codes for CASTTDRGGRAKPYEQFF.

The chain couples TRBV27 to TRBJ2-1; 11 nucleotides agree with TRBD2. V shed 3 bases and J 2 bases; nucleotides not matched to a gene: 9. The CDR3 sequence is 18 residues long. Germline CDR1 MNHEY, CDR2 SMNVEV (reference sequence). CDR3 residues: CASSFRASGGRTYNEQFF. CDR3 in DNA: TGTGCCAGCAGTTTTAGGGCTAGCGGGGGGCGAACCTACAATGAGCAGTTCTTC.

This rearrangement joins TRBV11-2 to TRBJ1-2; D is unresolved. Looked up from germline, CDR1 is SGHAT and CDR2 is FQNNGV. The V end was cut by 0 bases, the J end by 6 bases, with 5 bases between. The length of the CDR3 is 12 residues. The CDR3 DNA is TGTGCCAGCAGCTTAGACGTCGATGGCTACACCTTC. Translation: CASSLDVDGYTF.

The gene calls are TRBV29-1 and TRBJ2-1, with D tentatively TRBD2 (6 bases). Deletions cut 4 bases from V and 10 bases from J, with 20 bases between. The length of the CDR3 is 14 residues. Germline V gene lookup returns CDR1 SQVTM and CDR2 ANQGSEA. CDR3 loop: CSVGGGTGEIEQFF. In DNA form, the CDR3 reads TGCAGCGTTGGGGGAGGCACAGGTGAAATCGAGCAGTTCTTC.

J is TRBJ2-5 and V is TRBV20-1, with D tentatively TRBD2 (5 bases). The germline CDR1 and CDR2 sequences are DFQATT and SNEGSKA (reference sequence). Trimming removed 3 bases at V and 10 bases at J, with 9 bases between. The CDR3 is 10 amino acids. The CDR3 DNA follows: TGCAGTGCTAGGGACCGGGGCCAGTACTTC. It codes for CSARDRGQYF.

This chain uses TRBV5-1 with TRBJ2-1, with D hard to call. The germline V gene encodes CDR1 SGHRS and CDR2 YFSETQ. This CDR3 is built from 14 residues. V lost 4 bases, J lost 2 bases, and 10 bases lay in between. Here the CDR3 DNA reads TGCGCCAGCAGCCCCACTCGAGCCTACAATGAGCAGTTCTTC. It specifies CASSPTRAYNEQFF.

The rearrangement joins TRBV5-6 to TRBJ2-7; D call uncertain. V was trimmed by 4 bases and J by 6 bases, leaving 23 bases between them. The CDR3 spans 16 residues. Germline-derived CDR1 and CDR2 are SGHDT and YYEEEE. The CDR3 region is CASSPSSRRSLGEQYF. The CDR3 bases are TGTGCCAGCAGCCCTTCATCTCGACGGTCCCTAGGCGAGCAGTACTTC.

The chain uses TRBV5-1 and TRBJ2-1; 9 positions agree with TRBD2. The V gene's germline CDR1 is SGHRS and CDR2 YFSETQ. The CDR3 sequence is 18 residues long. Trimming cost V 1 base and J 2 bases; bases outside gene matches: 10. CDR3 coding DNA: TGCGCCAGCAGCTTGACGGGCCTTATAGCGGGGGCCTACAATGAGCAGTTCTTC. As protein: CASSLTGLIAGAYNEQFF.

As concerns this clone: This specimen includes other DNA sequences encoding the same CDR3. The chain couples TRBV28 to TRBJ2-5; 11 bases line up with TRBD2. The CDR3 length is 15 residues. Germline V lookup: CDR1 MDHEN, CDR2 SYDVKM. After removal of 2 bases from V and 1 base from J, the junction contained 0 bases not matched to a gene. CDR3 nucleotide sequence: TGTGCCAGCAGTTTACTAGCGGGGGGCCAAGAGACCCAGTACTTC. Its protein is CASSLLAGGQETQYF.

V is TRBV4-3 and J is TRBJ2-7, with D perhaps matching TRBD1 (6 bases). The CDR3 length is 14 residues. Germline V lookup: CDR1 LGHNA, CDR2 YSLEER. Trimming shortened V by 0 bases and J by 6 bases, and 12 bases separated the two germline ends. In DNA form, the CDR3 reads TGCGCCAGCAGCCAAGATAGGACAGTGCTCGAGCAGTACTTC. Translated, it gives CASSQDRTVLEQYF.

The chain combines TRBV11-2 with TRBJ2-3, with a tentative D call TRBD2 (6 bases). The germline V and J ends were trimmed by 5 bases and 3 bases, with 15 bases remaining between them. From germline, CDR1 is SGHAT and CDR2 FQNNGV. The CDR3 runs 15 residues. The CDR3 loop reads CASSLSRGRTDTQYF. CDR3 coding DNA: TGTGCCAGCAGCCTCTCGAGAGGGAGGACAGATACGCAGTATTTT. Complete variable domain (other parts from reference TRBV11-2 and TRBJ2-3): EAGVAQSPRYKIIEKRQSVAFWCNPISGHATLYWYQQILGQGPKLLIQFQNNGVVDDSQLPKDRFSAERLKGVDSTLKIQPAKLEDSAVYLCASSLSRGRTDTQYFGPGTRLTVL.

The V call is TRBV7-3, the J call TRBJ1-2; D gene ambiguous. Germline-derived CDR1 and CDR2 are SGHTA and FQGTGA. The CDR3 is made up of 14 amino acids. V was cut by 1 base and J by 1 base, with 7 bases left in between. CDR3 amino acids: CASSLSRDNYGYTF. The CDR3 DNA sequence: TGTGCCAGCAGCTTAAGTCGGGATAACTATGGCTACACCTTC.

This clone is a singleton in its sample. The chain couples TRBV30 to TRBJ1-2; D is possibly TRBD1 (5 bases). CDR1 is GTSNPN and CDR2 is SVGIG in the germline V gene (reference sequence). This CDR3 is built from 12 residues. With 1 base removed from V and 8 bases from J, the gap between germline ends came to 11 bases. For the CDR3, the DNA is TGTGCCTGGAGTGGGGACCTGGGGGGCTACACCTTC. Its translation: CAWSGDLGGYTF.

This clone was found once. The V and J genes are TRBV19 and TRBJ1-1; D may be TRBD1 (6 bases). There are 14 residues in the CDR3. Trimming pared 6 bases from V and 7 bases from J, leaving 18 bases between. CDR1 LNHDA and CDR2 SQIVND come from the germline V gene (reference sequence). In DNA form, the CDR3 reads TGTGCCAGTAGCACTTTACAGGGTACCATTGAAGCTTTCTTT. This codes for CASSTLQGTIEAFF. Full variable domain (remainder filled in from reference TRBV19 and TRBJ1-1): DGGITQSPKYLFRKEGQNVTLSCEQNLNHDAMYWYRQDPGQGLRLIYYSQIVNDFQKGDIAEGYSVSREKKESFPLTVTSAQKNPTAFYLCASSTLQGTIEAFFGQGTRLTVV.

The rearrangement joins TRBV7-9 to TRBJ1-2; D is unclear. CDR1 and CDR2 (germline): SEHNR, FQNEAQ (reference sequence). With 5 bases removed from V and 7 bases from J, the gap between germline ends came to 17 bases. The CDR3 consists of 14 residues. The CDR3 sequence is CASSTVQATTGYTF. The CDR3, as DNA: TGTGCCAGCAGCACAGTTCAGGCCACAACTGGCTACACCTTC.